This record looks at one TCR beta chain sequence and its context. What it binds is not known. The data derive from a study of T cell repertoires in cytomegalovirus infection. Overall study context: Recently identified HLA-C-restricted CMV epitopes were used, and well-studied HLA-B-restricted CMV epitopes were used as well. Shared public TCR beta signatures pointed to both CMV infection and a matching HLA type.

Findings and caveats of the study: Pooled public TCR beta family frequency picked out CMV carriers with the relevant HLA. Dominating the ex vivo response were TCR beta clonotypes that were CMV-specific and HLA-C-restricted.

From the reads, TCRdb called clonotypes with MiXCR, one entry per CDR3 protein. This sample has roughly 200,000 distinct CDR3 sequences, with about 38% found just once. The clonotype was recovered from a human donor in good health (CMV status not recorded). Some clones in this sample may be carry-over from other donors' samples. Here the sequenced sample was CD8+ T cells from cultured PBMCs, taken from culture after CMV antigen stimulation.

In nucleotides, the CDR3 is TGCAGTGCAGACGGGGGCAGGGGGTTTATGGAGACCCAGTACTTC. It is translated as CSADGGRGFMETQYF. The chain recombines TRBV20-1 with TRBJ2-5, with D possibly TRBD1 on 7 matching bases. V lost 6 bases, J lost 5 bases, and 22 bases lay in between. The CDR3 runs 15 residues. From germline, CDR1 is DFQATT and CDR2 SNEGSKA (reference sequence).